The 25 T cell receptor beta chains given below trace back to one sample, sequenced in a study of shared clonotypes between healthy human individuals (dated by TCRdb to 2020 to 2022). Library creation used the immunoSEQ multiplex PCR assay. Drawn from immuneACCESS, this table holds only the in-frame rearrangements with V and J called that TCRdb kept. Clones are partly lost; checked studies trace under half to an unresolved V gene and leave the rest unexplained. In all, the sample holds some 530,000 clones, and about 84% of those were seen once. Together, the top ten hold roughly an eighth of the sample. Sequencing was done on a sample of PBMCs. These receptors all come from a woman between 40 and 50 years old in good health. Some clones in this sample may be carry-over from other donors' samples.

This clone has more than one count but fewer than ten. This chain links TRBV28 with TRBJ1-1; possible D gene TRBD1, 5 bases. The germline V gene has CDR1 MDHEN and CDR2 SYDVKM. V was pared by 0 bases and J by 8 bases, with 7 bases between. The CDR3 consists of 12 residues. CDR3 loop: CASSLWGHEAFF. The CDR3 nucleotides are TGTGCCAGCAGTTTATGGGGGCACGAAGCTTTCTTT.

Points on this clone: It differs at one base from a far larger clone, so likely a read error. The V call is TRBV11-2, the J call TRBJ2-7, with TRBD1 identical over 9 bases. The CDR3 sequence is 15 residues long. Germline V CDR1 and CDR2: SGHAT, FQNNGV. The CDR3 coding sequence is TGTGCCAGCAGCTTGCAGACAGGGGGGGGTTACGAGAAGTACTTC. It yields the protein CASSLQTGGGYEKYF.

The chain employs TRBV11-1 and TRBJ2-5; D perhaps matches TRBD2 (6 bases). Trimming pared 1 base from V and 7 bases from J, leaving 13 bases between. CDR3 length: 14 residues. CDR1 is SGHAT, CDR2 FQDESV, per germline (reference sequence). CDR3 sequence: CASSLVAGGATQYF. The CDR3 coding sequence is TGTGCCAGCAGCTTAGTTGCTGGCGGGGCGACCCAGTACTTC.

The V and J genes are TRBV18 and TRBJ1-5; D gene uncertain. The V gene's germline CDR1 is KGHSH and CDR2 LQKENI. The V end lost 3 bases, the J end lost 2 bases, and 5 bases lay between the germline ends. The CDR3 has 13 residues. In nucleotides, the CDR3 is TGTGCCAGCTCACCTCAGGGCAATCAGCCCCAGCATTTT. It encodes CASSPQGNQPQHF. Supplemented by reference TRBV18 and TRBJ1-5, the full variable domain reads NAGVMQNPRHLVRRRGQEARLRCSPMKGHSHVYWYRQLPEEGLKFMVYLQKENIIDESGMPKERFSAEFPKEGPSILRIQQVVRGDSAAYFCASSPQGNQPQHFGDGTRLSIL.

This chain links TRBV7-2 with TRBJ1-1; D is unclear. The CDR3 sequence is 12 residues long. The V gene's germline CDR1 is SGHTA and CDR2 FQGNSA. Trimming shortened V by 1 base and J by 10 bases, and 10 bases separated the two germline ends. The CDR3 here is CASSLVGRGAFF. The CDR3 DNA is TGTGCCAGCAGCTTAGTGGGCCGGGGAGCTTTCTTT. Variable domain in full (rest from reference TRBV7-2 and TRBJ1-1): GAGVSQSPSNKVTEKGKDVELRCDPISGHTALYWYRQSLGQGLEFLIYFQGNSAPDKSGLPSDRFSAERTGGSVSTLTIQRTQQEDSAVYLCASSLVGRGAFFGQGTRLTVV.

This chain joins TRBV10-3 and TRBJ2-2; D assignment may be TRBD1 or TRBD2 (5 bases each). The ends were cut back, 3 bases at V and 6 bases at J, with 11 bases in the middle. The germline gives CDR1 ENHRY, CDR2 SYGVKD. This CDR3 contains 14 residues. CDR3 sequence reads: CAISDPLGAGELFF. CDR3 sequence (DNA): TGTGCCATCAGTGACCCGCTGGGGGCCGGGGAGCTGTTTTTT.

The table lists this clone with a count of one. It is likely a read error: a sequence one base away is far more abundant. The J gene is TRBJ1-5, the V gene TRBV30; the D is unclear. The CDR3 is 14 amino acids. CDR1 is GTSNPN and CDR2 is SVGIG in the germline V gene (reference sequence). Trimming cost V 2 bases and J 2 bases, with 10 bases left between them. The DNA for the CDR3 is TGTGCCTGGAGTAAAGGCGTGGGCAATCAGCCCCAGCATTTT. This translates into CAWSKGVGNQPQHF.

V is TRBV29-1 and J is TRBJ2-3, with D tentatively TRBD2 (6 bases). V was shortened by 4 bases and J by 2 bases, with 10 bases between the two germline ends. The CDR3 covers 13 residues. Per germline, CDR1 SQVTM and CDR2 ANQGSEA. The CDR3 bases are TGCAGCGTTGGCGGGGCATTCACAGATACGCAGTATTTT. Encoded protein: CSVGGAFTDTQYF.

The J gene is TRBJ1-4, the V gene TRBV5-1, with D perhaps TRBD1 (6 bases). The CDR3 covers 15 residues. Germline V gives CDR1 SGHRS, CDR2 YFSETQ. The V end was cut by 4 bases, the J end by 6 bases, with 16 bases between. CDR3 in amino acids: CASSPGGRTDEKLFF. CDR3 sequence (DNA): TGCGCCAGCAGCCCTGGGGGCAGGACGGATGAAAAACTGTTTTTT.

The chain carries TRBV5-1 and TRBJ1-2; D is unclear. V was trimmed by 3 bases and J by 5 bases, leaving 11 bases between them. Germline V gene lookup returns CDR1 SGHRS and CDR2 YFSETQ. The CDR3 totals 13 residues. CDR3 sequence: CASSWGGIYGYTF. Here the CDR3 DNA reads TGCGCCAGCAGCTGGGGAGGGATTTATGGCTACACCTTC.

The chain combines TRBV28 with TRBJ2-2; TRBD2 matches at 9 bases. This CDR3 region has 16 residues. Trimming took 5 bases from V and 6 from J; bases not matched to a gene: 10. Per the germline V gene, CDR1 is MDHEN and CDR2 is SYDVKM. CDR3 nucleotides: TGTGCCAGCAGTCCCCAAGGTGGCGGGAGGGCCGGGGAGCTGTTTTTT. Protein product: CASSPQGGGRAGELFF. The whole variable domain, remainder taken from reference TRBV28 and TRBJ2-2, is DVKVTQSSRYLVKRTGEKVFLECVQDMDHENMFWYRQDPGLGLRLIYFSYDVKMKEKGDIPEGYSVSREKKERFSLILESASTNQTSMYLCASSPQGGGRAGELFFGEGSRLTVL.

The chain recombines TRBV5-4 with TRBJ2-1; D could derive from TRBD1 or TRBD2 (5 bases each). This CDR3 has 17 amino acids. Per the germline V gene, CDR1 is SGHNT and CDR2 is YYREEE (reference sequence). The ends were cut back, 1 base at V and 1 base at J, with 15 bases in the middle. The DNA of the CDR3 is TGTGCCAGCAGCTTGACTGGGACCCCCATATCCTACAATGAGCAGTTCTTC. This codes for CASSLTGTPISYNEQFF.

The rearrangement links TRBV30 to TRBJ2-7; 7 nucleotides agree with TRBD1. The germline gives CDR1 GTSNPN, CDR2 SVGIG (reference sequence). The CDR3 sequence is 14 residues long. The junction had 8 bases not matched to a gene; V was cut back by 0 bases and J by 6 bases. CDR3: CAWSVPDRAREQYF. CDR3 DNA: TGTGCCTGGAGTGTACCAGACAGGGCTCGCGAGCAGTACTTC.

This clone was recorded once. The V call is TRBV2, the J call TRBJ2-5; 8 nucleotides align to TRBD2. J lost 2 bases, V lost 8 bases, and 4 bases had no gene match. Germline values: CDR1 SNHLY, CDR2 FYNNEI. This CDR3 spans 13 amino acids. CDR3 region: CASRTSRQETQYF. CDR3 DNA: TGTGCCAGCCGGACTAGCAGACAAGAGACCCAGTACTTC.

The chain's CDR3 is CASSQDATYSYNEQFF. CDR3 bases: TGCGCCAGCAGCCAAGATGCTACTTACTCCTACAATGAGCAGTTCTTC. V gene TRBV4-3 combines with J gene TRBJ2-1, with D unresolved. This CDR3 comprises 16 residues. Germline V gene data show CDR1 as LGHNA and CDR2 as YSLEER. Trimming stripped 0 bases from V and 0 bases from J, with 9 bases between.

V usage is TRBV27 and J usage is TRBJ2-3; maybe TRBD2 (6 bases). From germline, CDR1 is MNHEY and CDR2 SMNVEV (reference sequence). The CDR3 is 15 amino acids. Trimming pared 6 bases from V and 8 bases from J, leaving 21 bases between. This CDR3 reads CASSAGTAGSSTQYF. As DNA, the CDR3 is TGTGCCAGCAGCGCGGGGACTGCCGGTTCAAGTACGCAGTATTTT.

The gene calls are TRBV7-2 and TRBJ1-2; unclear D gene. Trimming removed 2 bases from V and 8 bases from J, with 12 bases in between. The length of the CDR3 is 13 residues. Germline values: CDR1 SGHTA, CDR2 FQGNSA. CDR3 region: CASSLTVWEGYTF. CDR3 in DNA: TGTGCCAGCAGCTTAACTGTGTGGGAGGGCTACACCTTC.

This chain links TRBV15 with TRBJ1-3, with D unclear. Germline CDR1 reads LNHNV; CDR2 reads YYDKDF (reference sequence). The CDR3 is made up of 16 amino acids. Trimming took off 0 bases at V and 3 bases at J, with 12 bases between the two ends. This CDR3 reads CATSRDLASGGNTIYF. The CDR3 DNA follows: TGTGCCACCAGCAGAGATTTGGCGTCGGGTGGAAACACCATATATTTT.

This clone showed up just a few times. The CDR3, as DNA: TGTGCCAGCAGCACGGACGTCTATGGCTACACCTTC. It yields the protein CASSTDVYGYTF. The V and J genes are TRBV5-4 and TRBJ1-2, with no clear D. The V gene's germline CDR1 is SGHNT and CDR2 YYREEE (reference sequence). CDR3 length: 12 amino acids. Trimming removed 4 bases at V and 4 bases at J, with 8 bases between.

Notes on this clone: This may stem from a read error, because a much larger clone lies one nucleotide away. The chain has TRBV6-4 and TRBJ2-3, with 7 nucleotides matching TRBD2. Germline trimming cut 4 bases from V and 3 bases from J; bases unmatched to any gene: 4. The germline V gene has CDR1 MRHNA and CDR2 SNTAGT. The CDR3 spans 14 residues. CDR3 bases: TGTGCCAGCAGTGCGTCGGGGGGTACAGATACGCAGTATTTT. This sequence encodes CASSASGGTDTQYF.

As for this clone: Sequence at one end of the junction differs from germline and may be a read error. The V and J genes are TRBV2 and TRBJ1-4, with TRBD1 matching over 7 bases. The germline CDR1 and CDR2 sequences are SNHLY and FYNNEI. The CDR3 sequence is 11 residues long. The CDR3: CASSETGTASF. The CDR3 nucleotides read TGTGCCAGCAGTGAAACGGGGACAGCGAGTTTT.

This chain connects TRBV7-2 to TRBJ2-2; 7 nucleotides align to TRBD2. This CDR3 region has 15 residues. Germline CDR1 and CDR2: SGHTA and FQGNSA. After removal of 0 bases from V and 8 bases from J, the junction contained 6 bases not matched to a gene. DNA for the CDR3: TGTGCCAGCAGCTTAGCTGGCCTAGCGGCGGGGGAGCTGTTTTTT. This sequence encodes CASSLAGLAAGELFF.

Worth noting for this clone: Given a far larger clone just one base away, this is likely a sequencing read error. The sample carries other DNA sequences with the same CDR3. The chain combines TRBV7-9 with TRBJ2-6, with D tentatively TRBD2 (6 bases). The CDR3 is made up of 15 amino acids. Germline V gene sequence: CDR1 SEHNR, CDR2 FQNEAQ (reference sequence). The CDR3 DNA sequence: TGTGCTAGCACCGGCGGCGGGGCCGGGGCCAACGTCCTGACTTTC. This gives the protein CASTGGGAGANVLTF. Full variable domain (rest looked up from reference TRBV7-9 and TRBJ2-6): DTGVSQNPRHKITKRGQNVTFRCDPISEHNRLYWYRQTLGQGPEFLTYFQNEAQLEKSRLLSDRFSAERPKGSFSTLEIQRTEQGDSAMYLCASTGGGAGANVLTFGAGSRLTVL.

For this clone: This likely came from a read error, as a far larger clone is one base away. It is unclear where the CDR3 begins or ends on the DNA, so no DNA is shown, and the CDR3 is as TCRdb lists it. The chain carries TRBV9 and TRBJ1-1; the table's TRBD1 call for D was not verified on the DNA. The CDR3 is 13 residues long, ends included. Germline loops: CDR1 SGDLS, CDR2 YYNGEE. The CDR3 sequence is CASSVGAGNEALF.

This chain joins TRBV7-3 and TRBJ1-1; the match to TRBD1 covers 7 bases. The junction had 7 bases not matched to a gene; V was cut back by 5 bases and J by 4 bases. CDR1 and CDR2 from the germline V gene are SGHTA and FQGTGA. CDR3 length: 14 residues. CDR3 nucleotides: TGTGCCAGCAGCCCCCAGGGGGGGGGCACTGAAGCTTTCTTT. Residues: CASSPQGGGTEAFF.